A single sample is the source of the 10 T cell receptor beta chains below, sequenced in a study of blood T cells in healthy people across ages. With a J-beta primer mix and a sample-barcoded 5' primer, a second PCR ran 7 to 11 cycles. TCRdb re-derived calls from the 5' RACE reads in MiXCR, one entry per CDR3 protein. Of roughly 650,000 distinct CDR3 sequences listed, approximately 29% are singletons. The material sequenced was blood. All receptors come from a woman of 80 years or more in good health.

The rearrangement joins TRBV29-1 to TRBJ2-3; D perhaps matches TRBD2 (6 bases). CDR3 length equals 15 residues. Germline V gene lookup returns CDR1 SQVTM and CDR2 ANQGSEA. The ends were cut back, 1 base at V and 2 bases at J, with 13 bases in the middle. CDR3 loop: CSVEGSGAATDTQYF. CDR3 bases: TGCAGCGTTGAAGGTAGCGGCGCAGCCACAGATACGCAGTATTTT.

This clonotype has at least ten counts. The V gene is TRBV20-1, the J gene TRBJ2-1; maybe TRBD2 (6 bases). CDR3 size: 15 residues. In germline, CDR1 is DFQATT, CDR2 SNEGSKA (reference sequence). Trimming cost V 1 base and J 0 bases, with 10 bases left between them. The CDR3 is CSARVGGLSYNEQFF. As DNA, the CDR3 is TGCAGTGCTAGAGTGGGGGGACTCTCCTACAATGAGCAGTTCTTC.

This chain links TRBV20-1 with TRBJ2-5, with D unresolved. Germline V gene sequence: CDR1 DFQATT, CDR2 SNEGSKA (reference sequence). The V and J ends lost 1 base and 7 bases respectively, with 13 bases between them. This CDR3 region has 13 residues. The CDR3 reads CSARVGFAGTQYF. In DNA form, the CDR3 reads TGCAGTGCTAGAGTGGGTTTTGCTGGGACCCAGTACTTC.

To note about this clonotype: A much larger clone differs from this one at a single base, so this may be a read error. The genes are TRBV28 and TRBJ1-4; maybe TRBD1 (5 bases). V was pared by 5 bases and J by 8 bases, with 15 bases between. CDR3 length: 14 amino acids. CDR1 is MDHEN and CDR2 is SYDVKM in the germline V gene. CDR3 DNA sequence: TGTGCCAGCAGTCAAGACGGGGGTTTCGAAAAACTGTTTTTT. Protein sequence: CASSQDGGFEKLFF.

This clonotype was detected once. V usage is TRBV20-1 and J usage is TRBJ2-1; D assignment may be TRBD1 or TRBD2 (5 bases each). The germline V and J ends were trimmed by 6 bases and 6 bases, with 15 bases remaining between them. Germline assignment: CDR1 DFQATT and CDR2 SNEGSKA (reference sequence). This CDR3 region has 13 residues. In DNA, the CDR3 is TGCAGTGCCCCCGGGGCCCGGTCCAATGAGCAGTTCTTC. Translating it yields CSAPGARSNEQFF.

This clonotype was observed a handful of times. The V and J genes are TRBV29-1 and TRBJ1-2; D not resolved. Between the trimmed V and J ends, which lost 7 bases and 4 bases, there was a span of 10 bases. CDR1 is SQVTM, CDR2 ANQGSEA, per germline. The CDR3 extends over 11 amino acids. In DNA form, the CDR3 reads TGCAGCGACCGGGTTGCCTATGGCTACACCTTC. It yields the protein CSDRVAYGYTF. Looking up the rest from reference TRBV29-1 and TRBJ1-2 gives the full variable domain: SAVISQKPSRDICQRGTSLTIQCQVDSQVTMMFWYRQQPGQSLTLIATANQGSEATYESGFVIDKFPISRPNLTFSTLTVSNMSPEDSSIYLCSDRVAYGYTFGSGTRLTVV.

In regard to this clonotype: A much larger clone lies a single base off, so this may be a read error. The CDR3 is CATSDGRGSGANVRTF. The CDR3 region has the DNA TGTGCCACCAGCGATGGACGGGGCTCTGGGGCCAACGTCCGGACTTTC. V is TRBV15 and J is TRBJ2-6, with D possibly being TRBD1 or TRBD2 (5 bases each). The CDR3 spans 16 residues. Germline lookup yields CDR1 LNHNV and CDR2 YYDKDF (reference sequence).

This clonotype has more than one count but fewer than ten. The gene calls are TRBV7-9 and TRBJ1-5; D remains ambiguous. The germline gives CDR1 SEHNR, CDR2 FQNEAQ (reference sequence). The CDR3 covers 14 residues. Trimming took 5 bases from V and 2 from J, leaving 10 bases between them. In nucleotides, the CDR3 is TGTGCCAGCAGCCCAGTTTCGGGCAATCAGCCCCAGCATTTT. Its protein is CASSPVSGNQPQHF. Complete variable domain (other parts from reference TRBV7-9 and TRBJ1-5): DTGVSQNPRHKITKRGQNVTFRCDPISEHNRLYWYRQTLGQGPEFLTYFQNEAQLEKSRLLSDRFSAERPKGSFSTLEIQRTEQGDSAMYLCASSPVSGNQPQHFGDGTRLSIL.

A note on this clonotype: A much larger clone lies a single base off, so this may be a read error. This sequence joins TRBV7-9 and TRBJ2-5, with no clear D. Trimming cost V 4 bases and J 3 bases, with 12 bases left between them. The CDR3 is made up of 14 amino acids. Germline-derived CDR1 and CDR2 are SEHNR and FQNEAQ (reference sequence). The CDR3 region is CASSSESEKETQYF. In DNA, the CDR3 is TGTGCCAGCAGCTCGGAGTCAGAAAAAGAGACCCAGTACTTC.

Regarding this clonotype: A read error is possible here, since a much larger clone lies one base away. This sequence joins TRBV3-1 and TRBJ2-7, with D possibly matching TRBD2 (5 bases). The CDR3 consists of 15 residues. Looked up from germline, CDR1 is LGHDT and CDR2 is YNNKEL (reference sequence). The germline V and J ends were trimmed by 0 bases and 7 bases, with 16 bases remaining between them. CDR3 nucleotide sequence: TGTGCCAGCAGCCAAGAGGCTAGCCTATACAATGAGCAGTACTTC. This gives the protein CASSQEASLYNEQYF.